This T cell receptor (beta chain) was profiled in a study of blood T cell repertoires in COVID-19. At the level of the study: The United States, Italy and Spain provided the acute and convalescent COVID-19 samples. T cells, B-cell-depleted T cells, or PBMCs supplied cDNA or gDNA.

V lost 6 bases, J lost 0 bases, and 11 bases lay in between. There are 15 residues in the CDR3. In germline, CDR1 is SNHLY, CDR2 FYNNEI. In the study's own analysis: Amplification of reference gene primers provided the estimated nucleated cell counts. Libraries were prepared by immunoSEQ multiplex PCR; TCRdb keeps only in-frame clonotypes and omits some of them. That table supplies the V and J calls and clone size; D and trimming were determined from the DNA. Here the sample spans a few hundred thousand clones, approximately 86% being singletons. V usage is TRBV2 and J usage is TRBJ1-4; perhaps TRBD1 as D (6 bases). This sequence originates from a woman in her twenties or thirties who had recovered from COVID-19. The sample taken for sequencing was peripheral blood. This CDR3 reads CASRPRTATNEKLFF. The CDR3 DNA reads TGTGCCAGCAGGCCTAGGACAGCAACTAATGAAAAACTGTTTTTT.